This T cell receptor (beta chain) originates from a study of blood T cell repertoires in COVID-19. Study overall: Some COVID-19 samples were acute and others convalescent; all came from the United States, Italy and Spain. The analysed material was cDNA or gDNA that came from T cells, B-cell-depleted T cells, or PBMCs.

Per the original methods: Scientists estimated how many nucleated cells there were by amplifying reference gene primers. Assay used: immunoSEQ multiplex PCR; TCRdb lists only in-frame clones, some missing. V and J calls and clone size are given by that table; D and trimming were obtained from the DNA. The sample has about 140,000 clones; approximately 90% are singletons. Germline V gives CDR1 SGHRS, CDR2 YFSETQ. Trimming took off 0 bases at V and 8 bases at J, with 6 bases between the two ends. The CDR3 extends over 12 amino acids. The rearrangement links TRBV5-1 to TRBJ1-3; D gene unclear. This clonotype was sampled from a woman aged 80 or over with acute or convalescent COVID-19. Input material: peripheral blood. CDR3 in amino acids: CASSLVGDTIYF. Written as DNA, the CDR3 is TGCGCCAGCAGCTTGGTCGGTGACACCATATATTTT.